These T cell receptor beta chains were read from a single sample in a study of breast tumors, draining lymph nodes, adjacent tissues. TCRdb used MiXCR to reprocess the multiplex PCR reads, holding one entry per CDR3 protein. The data contain approximately 210,000 distinct CDR3 sequences, 32% of them singletons. The sequenced material came from axillary lymph node tissue. These receptors all come from a female donor with breast cancer. Some clones in this sample may be carry-over from other donors' samples. Both conserved end residues are part of each CDR3. D genes are given only for firm matches. Some rows have no size entry. The others give once, few or many, or a class for an expanded clone.

d_call,clone_size,j_call,v_call,cdr3_aa,cdr3_nt
-,many,TRBJ1-5,TRBV20-1,CSARRLGNQPQHF,TGCAGTGCTAGGAGGTTGGGCAATCAGCCCCAGCATTTT
TRBD2,-,TRBJ2-6,TRBV5-6,CASSPTSGGAGANVLTF,TGTGCCAGCAGCCCCACTAGCGGGGGGGCCGGGGCCAACGTCCTGACTTTC
-,many,TRBJ2-2,TRBV4-1,CASSQRTFTGELFF,TGCGCCAGCAGCCAGCGGACGTTCACCGGGGAGCTGTTTTTT
TRBD1,-,TRBJ2-1,TRBV6-1,CASSQTDQEDRGFF,TGTGCCAGCAGTCAAACCGACCAGGAGGACAGGGGATTCTTC
TRBD2,many,TRBJ2-5,TRBV20-1,CSVEGSGTETQYF,TGCAGTGTGGAGGGAAGCGGGACAGAGACCCAGTACTTC
-,many,TRBJ1-4,TRBV28,CASSSPGTLTEKLFF,TGTGCCAGCAGTTCGCCGGGGACTTTAACTGAAAAACTGTTTTTT
TRBD2,many,TRBJ2-1,TRBV7-2,CASSLMSGGRNNEQFF,TGTGCCAGCAGCTTAATGTCAGGCGGGAGGAACAATGAGCAGTTCTTC
-,many,TRBJ1-6,TRBV5-1,CASSLGAGNNSPLHF,TGCGCCAGCAGCTTGGGGGCAGGGAATAATTCACCCCTCCACTTT
TRBD1,many,TRBJ2-7,TRBV11-2,CASSLTGASTYEQYF,TGTGCCAGCAGCTTAACAGGGGCCTCTACCTACGAGCAGTACTTC
-,many,TRBJ2-3,TRBV13,CASSLRDTWDTQYF,TGTGCCAGCAGCCTCCGGGACACATGGGATACGCAGTATTTT
-,many,TRBJ2-2,TRBV18,CASSPLAKTGELFF,TGTGCCAGCTCACCACTTGCGAAGACCGGGGAGCTGTTTTTT
-,-,TRBJ2-3,TRBV7-2,CASSSGLASTDTQYF,TGTGCCAGCAGCTCAGGGCTAGCAAGCACAGATACGCAGTATTTT
TRBD2,many,TRBJ2-1,TRBV20-1,CSANSASGTNYNEQFF,TGCAGTGCGAATTCGGCTAGCGGGACCAACTACAATGAGCAGTTCTTC
-,many,TRBJ2-1,TRBV2,CASSGPGSNEQFF,TGTGCCAGCAGTGGACCCGGCAGCAATGAGCAGTTCTTC
TRBD2,-,TRBJ2-1,TRBV2,CASRRTGSGTSVNEQFF,TGTGCCAGCAGGAGGACGGGTAGCGGGACTAGCGTCAATGAGCAGTTCTTC
-,many,TRBJ1-5,TRBV7-2,CASSLGSGRNQPQHF,TGTGCCAGCAGCTTAGGTTCTGGTCGCAATCAGCCCCAGCATTTT
-,many,TRBJ2-1,TRBV9,CASNPTTTHNEQFF,TGTGCCAGCAACCCGACTACCACCCACAATGAGCAGTTCTTC
-,many,TRBJ2-4,TRBV7-2,CASSFPTGAANIQYF,TGTGCCAGCAGCTTCCCCACGGGGGCAGCGAACATTCAGTACTTC
-,many,TRBJ2-7,TRBV6-2/TRBV6-3,CASSYSILPPYEQYF,TGTGCCAGCAGTTACTCGATACTACCCCCGTACGAGCAGTACTTC
-,many,TRBJ1-4,TRBV3-1,CASSQGELKNEKLFF,TGTGCCAGCAGCCAAGGAGAGCTCAAGAATGAAAAACTGTTTTTT
-,-,TRBJ1-2,TRBV13,CASSSQTGYGYTF,TGTGCCAGCAGCTCCCAGACCGGCTATGGCTACACCTTC
TRBD1,many,TRBJ2-2,TRBV6-6,CASSYRDGTGGRWELFF,TGTGCCAGCAGTTACCGGGACGGGACAGGGGGTCGTTGGGAGCTGTTTTTT
-,few,TRBJ1-6,TRBV4-2,CASSPTGGKGPASPLHF,TGTGCCAGCAGCCCGACGGGTGGAAAGGGGCCCGCTTCACCCCTCCACTTT
-,many,TRBJ2-2,TRBV11-3,CASSYGLLFSGELFF,TGTGCCAGCAGCTATGGACTCCTTTTCAGCGGGGAGCTGTTTTTT
-,many,TRBJ1-2,TRBV3-1,CASSRQSAYGYTF,TGTGCCAGCAGCCGACAGTCTGCTTATGGCTACACCTTC
TRBD2,many,TRBJ2-1,TRBV5-5,CASSLLLAGGVEQFF,TGTGCCAGCAGCTTGTTACTAGCGGGAGGGGTTGAGCAGTTCTTC
-,many,TRBJ1-5,TRBV6-7,CASSIKRGNQPQHF,TGTGCCAGCAGCATTAAGCGGGGCAATCAGCCCCAGCATTTT
-,many,TRBJ2-5,TRBV20-1,CSASSVLPSQETQYF,TGCAGTGCTAGTAGTGTCTTACCATCCCAAGAGACCCAGTACTTC
TRBD1,-,TRBJ1-6,TRBV7-4,CASSRTTGQGASPLHF,TGTGCCAGCAGCCGGACGACGGGACAGGGGGCCTCACCCCTCCACTTT
-,many,TRBJ2-7,TRBV28,CASLGAYEQYF,TGTGCCAGCCTGGGGGCCTACGAGCAGTACTTC
TRBD1,many,TRBJ2-5,TRBV19,CASRPGQGVLAETQYF,TGTGCCAGTAGACCGGGACAGGGGGTCTTAGCGGAGACCCAGTACTTC
-,many,TRBJ1-2,TRBV9,CASRAQSGTGDYGYTF,TGTGCCAGCAGGGCTCAATCCGGGACCGGGGACTATGGCTACACCTTC
-,-,TRBJ2-7,TRBV6-6,CASSPLTQGYEQYF,TGTGCCAGCAGTCCGCTTACCCAGGGGTACGAGCAGTACTTC
-,many,TRBJ2-3,TRBV6-6,CASKREDTQYF,TGTGCCAGCAAACGGGAAGATACGCAGTATTTT
-,few,TRBJ2-7,TRBV7-9,CASSLTPKYEQYF,TGTGCCAGCAGCCTAACTCCGAAATACGAGCAGTACTTC
TRBD1,-,TRBJ1-5,TRBV19,CASSPRQGGIKPQHF,TGTGCCAGTAGCCCCAGACAGGGGGGGATTAAGCCCCAGCATTTT
TRBD2,many,TRBJ2-2,TRBV19,CASSITSGANTGELFF,TGTGCCAGTAGTATCACTAGCGGAGCGAACACCGGGGAGCTGTTTTTT
TRBD2,many,TRBJ2-5,TRBV11-2,CASSLVPRPGGETQYF,TGTGCCAGCAGCTTAGTTCCCCGGCCGGGGGGAGAGACCCAGTACTTC
-,many,TRBJ1-2,TRBV12-3/TRBV12-4,CASSLRFLGHGYTF,TGTGCCAGCAGTTTGAGATTTCTCGGTCATGGCTACACCTTC
-,-,TRBJ2-3,TRBV9,CASSTPVGTSTDTQYF,TGTGCCAGCAGTACCCCGGTCGGGACCAGCACAGATACGCAGTATTTT
-,many,TRBJ2-7,TRBV6-1,CASRKAAGDSYEQYF,TGTGCCAGCAGAAAGGCTGCGGGCGACTCCTACGAGCAGTACTTC
-,-,TRBJ1-1,TRBV5-6,CASSLDVRANTEAFF,TGTGCCAGCAGCTTGGATGTCAGGGCGAACACTGAAGCTTTCTTT
-,-,TRBJ2-7,TRBV14,CASSQDRGAYEQPF,TGTGCCAGCAGCCAAGACCGGGGGGCCTACGAGCAGCCCTTC
-,-,TRBJ2-7,TRBV7-8,CASSSQAQYF,TGTGCCAGCAGCTCCCAGGCCCAGTACTTC
TRBD1,-,TRBJ1-1,TRBV20-1,CSQAQGENTEAFF,TGCAGTCAGGCCCAGGGGGAGAACACTGAAGCTTTCTTT
-,many,TRBJ2-6,TRBV12-3/TRBV12-4,CASSLGGASGANVLTF,TGTGCCAGCAGTTTGGGGGGAGCCTCTGGGGCCAACGTCCTGACTTTC